Each of the 3 T cell receptor beta chains below was sequenced from the same sample in a study of T cell responses to AZD1222 COVID-19 vaccine. Using immunoSEQ multiplex PCR, the repertoire was profiled, and TCRdb retains in-frame clones only, with some absent. Of approximately 68,000 clones in the sample, roughly 84% were seen once. The sequencing here drew on peripheral blood, taken on day 0 of AZD1222 vaccination. The receptor set was obtained from an adult in good health.

The chain combines TRBV2 with TRBJ2-2; D may be TRBD1 (6 bases). The ends were cut back, 9 bases at V and 4 bases at J, with 24 bases in the middle. This CDR3 is 17 amino acids long. Per germline, CDR1 SNHLY and CDR2 FYNNEI. CDR3 amino acids: CARRGDNVETGTGELFF. CDR3 in DNA: TGTGCCAGAAGAGGGGACAACGTGGAAACGGGCACCGGGGAGCTGTTTTTT.

The chain couples TRBV19 to TRBJ2-1; 9 bases match TRBD2. V lost 5 bases to trimming and J lost 3 bases; unmatched junction nucleotides: 5. The CDR3 extends over 15 amino acids. Germline loops: CDR1 LNHDA, CDR2 SQIVND (reference sequence). CDR3 protein: CASSLAGELYNEQFF. CDR3 in DNA: TGTGCCAGTAGTTTAGCGGGGGAGCTCTACAATGAGCAGTTCTTC.

The chain recombines TRBV3-1 (or the pseudogene TRBV3-2) with TRBJ2-7, with TRBD1 matching 8 bases. CDR3 length equals 19 residues. J gave up 3 bases and V 0 bases, and 16 bases lay outside the gene matches. Looked up from germline, CDR1 is LGHDT and CDR2 is YNNKEL (reference sequence). The CDR3 sequence is CASSQDRPRLGQVSYEQYF. The CDR3 DNA is TGTGCCAGCAGCCAAGATCGCCCCCGACTGGGACAGGTTAGCTACGAGCAGTACTTC.